This T cell receptor beta chain was obtained from a study of shared clonotypes between healthy human individuals. The overall study: The study used three CD4 naive, three CD4 memory, two CD8 naive and one CD8 memory plate per donor.

With respect to this clone: Its matching antigen is unknown.

Donors, without exception, were Caucasian adults residing in Nashville, Tennessee. Partitioning of CD4+ cells yielded a CD45RA+ naive subset and a CD45RA-negative memory subset. Study-level points and caveats: Naive CD4 clonotypes overlapped across a handful of donors at roughly 5.1%.

Generated by immunoSEQ multiplex PCR, the TCRdb table keeps only in-frame clones and is missing some. The table records some 1 million clones, approximately 76% of them present only once. CDR1 and CDR2 (germline): ENHRY, SYGVKD. V was shortened by 3 bases and J by 2 bases, with 14 bases between the two germline ends. The CDR3 totals 15 residues. V usage is TRBV10-3 and J usage is TRBJ2-7, with D uncertain. The receptor was isolated from a man aged 18 to 35 in good health. The source material was memory CD4+ T cells sorted from blood. Regarding subset: CD45RA-negative fraction. CDR3 amino acids: CAISDSAVIPYEQYF. The CDR3 coding sequence is TGTGCCATCAGTGACTCGGCCGTAATACCCTACGAGCAGTACTTC.